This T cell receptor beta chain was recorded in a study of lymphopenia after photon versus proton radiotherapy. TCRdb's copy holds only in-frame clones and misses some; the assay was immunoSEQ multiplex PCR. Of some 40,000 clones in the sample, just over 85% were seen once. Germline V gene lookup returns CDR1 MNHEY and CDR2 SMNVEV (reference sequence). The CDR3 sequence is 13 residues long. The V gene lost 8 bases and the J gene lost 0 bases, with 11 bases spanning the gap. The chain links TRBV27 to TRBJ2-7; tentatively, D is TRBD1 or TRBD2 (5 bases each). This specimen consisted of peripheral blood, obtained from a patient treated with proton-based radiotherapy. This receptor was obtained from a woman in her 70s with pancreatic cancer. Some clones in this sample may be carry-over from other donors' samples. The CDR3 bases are TGTGCCAGCGGCCGGGACGCCTCCTACGAGCAGTACTTC. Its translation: CASGRDASYEQYF.